This T cell receptor (beta chain) derives from a study of T cell responses to AZD1222 COVID-19 vaccine. Study summary: Combined were second doses at about 4 or about 12 weeks. Broader study findings: Baseline serostatus was positive in only six or seven AZD1222 recipients.

Profiling relied on immunoSEQ multiplex PCR, and the TCRdb table lists in-frame clones only, not all of them. The sample yields roughly 150,000 clones, around 92% seen once. With respect to this clone: Its antigen is not identified.

V was clipped by 0 bases and J by 0 bases; unmatched bases: 12. The CDR3 is 21 residues long. Per germline, CDR1 LGHDT and CDR2 YNNKEL (reference sequence). The source was peripheral blood, collected on day 0 of AZD1222 vaccination. This TCR was recovered from an adult in good health. This chain links TRBV3-1 (or the pseudogene TRBV3-2) with TRBJ2-3, with 13 bases that match TRBD2. CDR3 coding DNA: TGTGCCAGCAGCCAAGATTGGACTAGCGGGAGAGTTTGGCGGAGCACAGATACGCAGTATTTT. Its translation: CASSQDWTSGRVWRSTDTQYF.